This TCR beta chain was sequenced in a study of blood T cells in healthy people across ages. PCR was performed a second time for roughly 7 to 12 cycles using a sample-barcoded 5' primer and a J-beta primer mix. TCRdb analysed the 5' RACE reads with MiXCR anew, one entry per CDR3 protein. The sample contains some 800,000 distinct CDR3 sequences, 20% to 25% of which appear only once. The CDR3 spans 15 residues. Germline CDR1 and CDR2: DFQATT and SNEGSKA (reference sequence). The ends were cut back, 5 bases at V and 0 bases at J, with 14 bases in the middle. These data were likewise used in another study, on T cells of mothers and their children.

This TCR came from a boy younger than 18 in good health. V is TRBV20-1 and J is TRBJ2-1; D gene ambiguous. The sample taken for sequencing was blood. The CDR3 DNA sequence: TGCAGTGCTCACCCGACACACATCTCCTACAATGAGCAGTTCTTC. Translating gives CSAHPTHISYNEQFF.